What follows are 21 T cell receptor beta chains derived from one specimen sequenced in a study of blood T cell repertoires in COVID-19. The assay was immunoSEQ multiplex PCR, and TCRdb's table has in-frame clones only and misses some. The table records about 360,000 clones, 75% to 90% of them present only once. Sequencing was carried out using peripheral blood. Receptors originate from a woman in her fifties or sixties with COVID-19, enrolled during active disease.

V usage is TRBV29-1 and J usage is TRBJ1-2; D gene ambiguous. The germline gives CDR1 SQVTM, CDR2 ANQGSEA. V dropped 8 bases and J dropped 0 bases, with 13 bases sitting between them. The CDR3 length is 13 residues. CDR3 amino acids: CSIRHTTNYGYTF. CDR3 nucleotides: TGCAGCATTAGACACACAACTAACTATGGCTACACCTTC.

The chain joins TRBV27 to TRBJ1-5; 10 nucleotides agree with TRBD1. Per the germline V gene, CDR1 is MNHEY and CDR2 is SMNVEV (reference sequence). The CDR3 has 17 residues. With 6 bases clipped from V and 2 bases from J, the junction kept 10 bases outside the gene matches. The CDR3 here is CASRPGQGSGGNQPQHF. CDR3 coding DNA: TGTGCCAGCAGACCGGGACAGGGGAGTGGTGGCAATCAGCCCCAGCATTTT.

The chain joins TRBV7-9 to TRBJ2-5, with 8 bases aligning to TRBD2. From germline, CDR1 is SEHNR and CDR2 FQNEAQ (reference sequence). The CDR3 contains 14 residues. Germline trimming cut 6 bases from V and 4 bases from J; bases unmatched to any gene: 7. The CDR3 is CASRPGGGTETQYF. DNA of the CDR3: TGTGCCAGCAGACCCGGGGGGGGGACAGAGACCCAGTACTTC.

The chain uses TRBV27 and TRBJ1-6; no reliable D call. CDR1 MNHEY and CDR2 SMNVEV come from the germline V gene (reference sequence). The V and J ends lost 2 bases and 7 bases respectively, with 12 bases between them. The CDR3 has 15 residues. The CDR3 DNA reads TGTGCCAGCAGTTTAAGGAGGGCAGGAAATTCACCCCTCCACTTT. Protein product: CASSLRRAGNSPLHF.

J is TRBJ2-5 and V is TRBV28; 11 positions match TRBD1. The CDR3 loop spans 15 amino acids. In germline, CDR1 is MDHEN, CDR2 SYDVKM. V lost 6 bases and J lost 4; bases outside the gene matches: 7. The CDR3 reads CASSGQGAGGETQYF. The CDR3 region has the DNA TGTGCCAGCAGCGGACAGGGGGCGGGTGGAGAGACCCAGTACTTC.

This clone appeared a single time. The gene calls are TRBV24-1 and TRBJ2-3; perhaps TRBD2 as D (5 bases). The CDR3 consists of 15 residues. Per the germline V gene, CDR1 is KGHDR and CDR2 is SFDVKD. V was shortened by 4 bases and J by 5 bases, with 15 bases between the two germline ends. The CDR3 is CATSEGRLARDTQYF. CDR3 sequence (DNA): TGTGCCACCAGTGAGGGTCGGCTAGCCCGAGATACGCAGTATTTT.

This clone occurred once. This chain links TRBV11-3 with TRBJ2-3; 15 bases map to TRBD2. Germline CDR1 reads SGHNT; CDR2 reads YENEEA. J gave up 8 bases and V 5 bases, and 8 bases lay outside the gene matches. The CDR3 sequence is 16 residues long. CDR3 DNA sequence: TGTGCCAGCAGCCCCGGACTAGCGGGGGGGCGGGGTACGCAGTATTTT. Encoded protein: CASSPGLAGGRGTQYF.

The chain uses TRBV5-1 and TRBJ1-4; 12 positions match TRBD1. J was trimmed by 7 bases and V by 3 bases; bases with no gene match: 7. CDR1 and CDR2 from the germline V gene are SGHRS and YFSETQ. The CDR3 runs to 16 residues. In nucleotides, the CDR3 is TGCGCCAGCAGCTGGGGACAGGGGGCGCTGGGTGAAAAACTGTTTTTT. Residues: CASSWGQGALGEKLFF.

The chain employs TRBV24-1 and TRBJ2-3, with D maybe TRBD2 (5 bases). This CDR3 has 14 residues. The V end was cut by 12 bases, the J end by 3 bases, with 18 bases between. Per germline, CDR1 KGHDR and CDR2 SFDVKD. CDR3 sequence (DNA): TGTGCCGGCGAGTCCGAGGGAAAGACAGATACGCAGTATTTT. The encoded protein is CAGESEGKTDTQYF.

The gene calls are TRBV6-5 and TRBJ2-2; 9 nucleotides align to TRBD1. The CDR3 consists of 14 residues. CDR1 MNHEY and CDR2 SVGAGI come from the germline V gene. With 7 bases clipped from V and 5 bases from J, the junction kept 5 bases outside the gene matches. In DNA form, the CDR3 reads TGTGCCAGCACTGGGGGACAGGGTACCGGGGAGCTGTTTTTT. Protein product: CASTGGQGTGELFF.

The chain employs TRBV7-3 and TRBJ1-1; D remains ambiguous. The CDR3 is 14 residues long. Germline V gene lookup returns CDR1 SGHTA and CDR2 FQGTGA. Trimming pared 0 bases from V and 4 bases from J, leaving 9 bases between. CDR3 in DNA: TGTGCCAGCAGCTTAACGGGAGAAGCCACTGAAGCTTTCTTT. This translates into CASSLTGEATEAFF. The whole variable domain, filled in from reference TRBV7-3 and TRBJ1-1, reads GAGVSQTPSNKVTEKGKYVELRCDPISGHTALYWYRQSLGQGPEFLIYFQGTGAADDSGLPNDRFFAVRPEGSVSTLKIQRTERGDSAVYLCASSLTGEATEAFFGQGTRLTVV.

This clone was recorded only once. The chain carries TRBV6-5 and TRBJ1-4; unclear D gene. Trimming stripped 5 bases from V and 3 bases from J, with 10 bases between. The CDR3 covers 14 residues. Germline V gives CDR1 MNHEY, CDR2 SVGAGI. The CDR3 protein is CASSLFVANEKLFF. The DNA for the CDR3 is TGTGCCAGCAGTCTCTTTGTTGCTAATGAAAAACTGTTTTTT.

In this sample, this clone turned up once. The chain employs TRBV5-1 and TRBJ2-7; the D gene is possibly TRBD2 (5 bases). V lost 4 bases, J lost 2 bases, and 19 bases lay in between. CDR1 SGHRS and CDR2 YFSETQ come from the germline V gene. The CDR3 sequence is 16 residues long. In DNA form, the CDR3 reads TGCGCCAGCAGCCGGAGTACAGAGGGAATGGCCTACGAGCAGTACTTC. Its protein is CASSRSTEGMAYEQYF.

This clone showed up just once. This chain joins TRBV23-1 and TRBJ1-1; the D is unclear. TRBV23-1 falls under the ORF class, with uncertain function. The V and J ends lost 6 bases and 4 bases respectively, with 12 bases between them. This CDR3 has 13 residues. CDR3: CASRCVAPTEAFF. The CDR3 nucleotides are TGCGCCAGCAGGTGTGTGGCTCCCACTGAAGCTTTCTTT.

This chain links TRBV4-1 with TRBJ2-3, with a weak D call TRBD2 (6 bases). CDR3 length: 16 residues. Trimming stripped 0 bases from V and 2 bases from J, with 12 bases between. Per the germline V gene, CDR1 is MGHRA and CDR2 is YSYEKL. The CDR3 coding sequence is TGCGCCAGCAGCCAAGAAGACGGGGGTCCCACAGATACGCAGTATTTT. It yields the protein CASSQEDGGPTDTQYF.

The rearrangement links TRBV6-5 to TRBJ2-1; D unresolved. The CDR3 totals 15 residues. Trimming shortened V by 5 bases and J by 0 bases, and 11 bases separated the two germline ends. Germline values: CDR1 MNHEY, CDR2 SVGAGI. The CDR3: CASSPTVDSYNEQFF. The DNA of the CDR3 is TGTGCCAGCAGTCCTACAGTAGACTCCTACAATGAGCAGTTCTTC.

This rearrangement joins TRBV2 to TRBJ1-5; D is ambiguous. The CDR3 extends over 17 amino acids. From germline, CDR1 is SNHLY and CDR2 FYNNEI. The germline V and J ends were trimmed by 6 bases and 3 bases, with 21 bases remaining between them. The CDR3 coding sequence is TGTGCCAGCAGGGCCAGCGGGATTCGACAAGTCAATCAGCCCCAGCATTTT. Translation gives CASRASGIRQVNQPQHF.

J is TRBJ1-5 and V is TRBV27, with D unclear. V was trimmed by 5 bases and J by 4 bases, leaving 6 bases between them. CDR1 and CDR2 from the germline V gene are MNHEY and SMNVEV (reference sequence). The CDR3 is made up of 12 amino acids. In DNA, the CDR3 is TGTGCCAGCAGTCCCTTGAATCAGCCCCAGCATTTT. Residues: CASSPLNQPQHF.

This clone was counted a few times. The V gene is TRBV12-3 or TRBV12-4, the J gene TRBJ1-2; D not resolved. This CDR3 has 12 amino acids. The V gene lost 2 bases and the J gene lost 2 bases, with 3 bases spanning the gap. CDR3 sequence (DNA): TGTGCCAGCAGTTTATTAAACTATGGCTACACCTTC. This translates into CASSLLNYGYTF.

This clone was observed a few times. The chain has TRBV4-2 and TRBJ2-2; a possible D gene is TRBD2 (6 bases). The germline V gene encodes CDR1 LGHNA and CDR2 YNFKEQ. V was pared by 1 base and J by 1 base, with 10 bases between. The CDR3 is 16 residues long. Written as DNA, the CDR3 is TGTGCCAGCAGCCAAGGATCGGGAGAGAACACCGGGGAGCTGTTTTTT. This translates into CASSQGSGENTGELFF.

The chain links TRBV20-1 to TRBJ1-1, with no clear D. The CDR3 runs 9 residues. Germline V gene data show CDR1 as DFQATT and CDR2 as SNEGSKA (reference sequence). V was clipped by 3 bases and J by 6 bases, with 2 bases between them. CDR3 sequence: CSASSEAFF. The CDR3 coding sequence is TGCAGTGCTAGCTCTGAAGCTTTCTTT.